Listed here is a single T cell receptor beta chain. V lost 2 bases and J 4 bases, leaving 15 bases between the germline ends. CDR3 length equals 15 residues. This record belongs to a study of blood T cells in healthy people across ages. Through a sample-barcoded 5' primer and a J-beta primer mix, a second PCR was run for roughly 6 to 12 cycles. TCRdb used MiXCR to reprocess the 5' RACE reads, holding one entry per CDR3 protein. The sample lists hundreds of thousands of distinct CDR3 sequences, 40% to 60% occurring once. The receptor was isolated from a man younger than 40 in good health. The sequenced material came from blood. The V gene is TRBV12-3 or TRBV12-4, the J gene TRBJ2-7; no clear D gene. This chain's CDR3 is CASSLRSWAGYEQYF. DNA for the CDR3: TGTGCCAGCAGTTTAAGGTCTTGGGCAGGATACGAGCAGTACTTC.